A single sample gave rise to the 25 T cell receptor beta chains below, sequenced in a study of cytomegalovirus exposure and HLA in healthy donors. The PCR used 60 Vbeta and 13 Jbeta primers. TCRdb's copy holds only in-frame clones and misses some; the assay was immunoSEQ multiplex PCR. Here the sample spans some 110,000 clones, under 80% being singletons. Sequencing was done on a sample of PBMCs. The source is a man between 60 and 75 years old in good health and CMV-seronegative.

The chain couples TRBV5-4 to TRBJ1-2; 8 bases line up with TRBD1. This CDR3 contains 16 residues. The trim removed 2 bases at V and 4 bases at J, leaving 10 bases unmatched. CDR1 and CDR2 (germline): SGHNT, YYREEE (reference sequence). The CDR3 DNA is TGTGCCAGCAGCTTAGACAGGGGCGTTTCTACCTATGGCTACACCTTC. It specifies CASSLDRGVSTYGYTF.

In nucleotides, the CDR3 is TGTGCCAGCAGTGAAGGGGGCAGAGTTTTCTACGAGCAGTACGTC. Amino acid sequence: CASSEGGRVFYEQYV. The chain carries TRBV6-1 and TRBJ2-7; possible D gene TRBD1, 5 bases. Looked up from germline, CDR1 is MNHNS and CDR2 is SASEGT. Between the trimmed V and J ends, which lost 1 base and 3 bases, there was a span of 13 bases. This CDR3 has 15 residues.

Remarks on this clone: The sample holds other DNA sequences that translate to the same CDR3. CDR3 sequence: CASSLGSGDTQYF. Here the CDR3 DNA reads TGCGCCAGCAGCTTGGGGTCAGGAGATACGCAGTATTTT. J is TRBJ2-3 and V is TRBV5-1; D uncertain. Germline-derived CDR1 and CDR2 are SGHRS and YFSETQ. V dropped 0 bases and J dropped 5 bases, with 7 bases sitting between them. The length of the CDR3 is 13 residues.

This rearrangement joins TRBV5-1 to TRBJ2-1; 8 positions agree with TRBD1. Germline V CDR1 and CDR2: SGHRS, YFSETQ. CDR3 size: 15 residues. The V gene end was trimmed by 7 bases and the J gene end by 8 bases; junction bases not matched to a gene: 14. The CDR3 sequence is CASALRTGPLYEQFF. The CDR3 coding sequence is TGCGCCAGCGCCCTGCGGACAGGGCCCCTTTATGAGCAGTTCTTC.

The gene calls are TRBV7-2 and TRBJ2-3; D possibly corresponds to TRBD1 (5 bases). This CDR3 is 15 amino acids long. Deletions cut 6 bases from V and 4 bases from J, with 17 bases between. Per the germline V gene, CDR1 is SGHTA and CDR2 is FQGNSA. The CDR3 bases are TGTGCCAGCAGGCGCCAGGGATTAACTTCAGATACGCAGTATTTT. Amino acid sequence: CASRRQGLTSDTQYF.

The rearrangement uses TRBV7-9 and TRBJ1-5; D is perhaps TRBD1 (6 bases). Germline V lookup: CDR1 SEHNR, CDR2 FQNEAQ (reference sequence). The CDR3 consists of 16 residues. V was cut by 1 base and J by 4 bases, with 14 bases left in between. The DNA for the CDR3 is TGTGCCAGCAGCTTAGGTGCAGGGGTGGGGAATCAGCCCCAGCATTTT. Translation: CASSLGAGVGNQPQHF.

This chain links TRBV6-5 with TRBJ1-6, with D possibly matching TRBD1 (6 bases). There are 15 residues in the CDR3. V was pared by 1 base and J by 13 bases, with 17 bases between. CDR1 and CDR2 (germline): MNHEY, SVGAGI. As DNA, the CDR3 is TGTGCCAGCAGTTACTTGTCACAGGGAACCCCCCCCCTCCACTTT. It yields the protein CASSYLSQGTPPLHF.

This chain uses TRBV6-1 with TRBJ1-2; TRBD1 might be the D (6 bases). Germline assignment: CDR1 MNHNS and CDR2 SASEGT. The CDR3 covers 14 residues. V lost 2 bases and J 2 bases, leaving 9 bases between the germline ends. This CDR3 is CASSELGANYGYTF. CDR3 in DNA: TGTGCCAGCAGTGAATTGGGGGCGAACTATGGCTACACCTTC.

This chain connects TRBV11-2 to TRBJ1-3; D is ambiguous. The germline V gene has CDR1 SGHAT and CDR2 FQNNGV. The CDR3 totals 15 residues. The V end lost 6 bases, the J end lost 4 bases, and 16 bases lay between the germline ends. As DNA, the CDR3 is TGTGCCAGCAGTTCTCCCCGGGGAAAAGGAAACACCATATATTTT. This translates into CASSSPRGKGNTIYF. The whole variable domain, filled in from reference TRBV11-2 and TRBJ1-3, reads EAGVAQSPRYKIIEKRQSVAFWCNPISGHATLYWYQQILGQGPKLLIQFQNNGVVDDSQLPKDRFSAERLKGVDSTLKIQPAKLEDSAVYLCASSSPRGKGNTIYFGEGSWLTVV.

The CDR3 loop reads CASSVDSLTYEQYF. CDR3 coding DNA: TGTGCCAGCAGCGTAGACAGCCTCACCTACGAGCAGTACTTC. The chain recombines TRBV9 with TRBJ2-7, with unresolved D. Germline V lookup: CDR1 SGDLS, CDR2 YYNGEE. The ends were cut back, 0 bases at V and 2 bases at J, with 9 bases in the middle. This CDR3 has 14 amino acids. Full variable domain (remainder filled in from reference TRBV9 and TRBJ2-7): DSGVTQTPKHLITATGQRVTLRCSPRSGDLSVYWYQQSLDQGLQFLIQYYNGEERAKGNILERFSAQQFPDLHSELNLSSLELGDSALYFCASSVDSLTYEQYFGPGTRLTVT.

The chain has TRBV5-8 and TRBJ1-4, with TRBD1 matching 9 bases. The CDR3 loop spans 14 amino acids. Germline V gives CDR1 SGHTS, CDR2 YDEGEE. Trimming removed 0 bases from V and 7 bases from J; junction bases left unmatched: 1. The CDR3 loop reads CASSLGTGAEKLFF. The CDR3 DNA sequence: TGTGCCAGCAGCTTGGGGACAGGGGCTGAAAAACTGTTTTTT.

The genes are TRBV14 and TRBJ2-3; 8 positions agree with TRBD1. V gave up 0 bases and J gave up 5 bases; unmatched junction bases: 7. This CDR3 is 16 amino acids long. The V gene's germline CDR1 is SGHDN and CDR2 FVKESK. CDR3 in DNA: TGTGCCAGCAGCCAAGATCCGGGACAGGATGGAGATACGCAGTATTTT. Protein: CASSQDPGQDGDTQYF. The full variable domain, with the rest looked up from reference TRBV14 and TRBJ2-3, is EAGVTQFPSHSVIEKGQTVTLRCDPISGHDNLYWYRRVMGKEIKFLLHFVKESKQDESGMPNNRFLAERTGGTYSTLKVQPAELEDSGVYFCASSQDPGQDGDTQYFGPGTRLTVL.

The J gene is TRBJ2-2, the V gene TRBV5-1, with TRBD1 identical over 7 bases. Germline V lookup: CDR1 SGHRS, CDR2 YFSETQ. The CDR3 length is 17 residues. The V and J ends lost 3 bases and 3 bases, in that order; junction bases with no gene match: 11. The CDR3 is CASSSPRGTGDTGELFF. The CDR3 region has the DNA TGCGCCAGCAGCTCCCCCAGGGGCACAGGGGACACCGGGGAGCTGTTTTTT. The full variable domain, its missing parts supplied by reference TRBV5-1 and TRBJ2-2, is KAGVTQTPRYLIKTRGQQVTLSCSPISGHRSVSWYQQTPGQGLQFLFEYFSETQRNKGNFPGRFSGRQFSNSRSEMNVSTLELGDSALYLCASSSPRGTGDTGELFFGEGSRLTVL.

V usage is TRBV2 and J usage is TRBJ1-1, with D possibly being TRBD1 (5 bases). The CDR3 is made up of 15 amino acids. CDR1 SNHLY and CDR2 FYNNEI come from the germline V gene. The ends were cut back, 2 bases at V and 2 bases at J, with 12 bases in the middle. The CDR3 sequence: CASSEMGQINTEAFF. CDR3 in DNA: TGTGCCAGCAGTGAAATGGGGCAGATAAACACTGAAGCTTTCTTT.

The CDR3 here is CASGLVNGGQETQYF. As DNA, the CDR3 is TGTGCTAGTGGTTTGGTAAACGGCGGACAAGAGACCCAGTACTTC. The chain uses TRBV12-5 and TRBJ2-5; no clear D. The CDR3 has 15 residues. V lost 0 bases and J lost 2, with 10 bases in between. Germline V gene data show CDR1 as LGHNT and CDR2 as FRNRAP.

This chain uses TRBV20-1 with TRBJ2-3, with TRBD1 identical over 7 bases. The CDR3 is 11 residues long. V gave up 6 bases and J gave up 5 bases; unmatched junction bases: 2. CDR1 is DFQATT and CDR2 is SNEGSKA in the germline V gene (reference sequence). CDR3 in DNA: TGCAGTGCGTACAGGGGAGATACGCAGTATTTT. It codes for CSAYRGDTQYF.

The J gene is TRBJ1-3, the V gene TRBV7-8; 8 bases are shared with TRBD1. Per germline, CDR1 SGHVS and CDR2 FQNEAQ. V lost 4 bases and J lost 3; bases outside the gene matches: 2. The CDR3 totals 14 residues. DNA for the CDR3: TGTGCCAGCAGCTACAGGGGGAGTGGAAACACCATATATTTT. Its protein product is CASSYRGSGNTIYF.

This clone has only a few counts. The gene calls are TRBV2 and TRBJ1-1; TRBD1 might be the D (6 bases). The CDR3 runs to 12 residues. V shed 6 bases and J shed 4 bases, with 9 bases lying between them. CDR1 is SNHLY, CDR2 FYNNEI, per germline. CDR3 loop: CASRAQGTEAFF. For the CDR3, the DNA is TGTGCCAGCAGGGCACAGGGCACTGAAGCTTTCTTT. Drawing the rest from reference TRBV2 and TRBJ1-1, the complete variable domain is EPEVTQTPSHQVTQMGQEVILRCVPISNHLYFYWYRQILGQKVEFLVSFYNNEISEKSEIFDDQFSVERPDGSNFTLKIRSTKLEDSAMYFCASRAQGTEAFFGQGTRLTVV.

V usage is TRBV5-6 and J usage is TRBJ1-6; D gene unclear. CDR1 SGHDT and CDR2 YYEEEE come from the germline V gene. The CDR3 consists of 14 residues. The V end lost 1 base, the J end lost 6 bases, and 8 bases lay between the germline ends. The chain's CDR3 is CASSLLQINSPLHF. Here the CDR3 DNA reads TGTGCCAGCAGCTTGTTACAGATTAATTCACCCCTCCACTTT.

The rearrangement links TRBV25-1 to TRBJ1-6, with D perhaps TRBD1 (5 bases). The CDR3 length is 16 residues. CDR1 MGHDK and CDR2 SYGVNS come from the germline V gene. V lost 4 bases and J lost 0, with 10 bases in between. The CDR3 DNA reads as TGTGCCAGCAGTGGTGACAGATACTCCTATAATTCACCCCTCCACTTT. Its protein is CASSGDRYSYNSPLHF.

This chain links TRBV30 with TRBJ1-2, with 8 nucleotides matching TRBD1. Germline V CDR1 and CDR2: GTSNPN, SVGIG (reference sequence). J lost 4 bases, V lost 2 bases, and 3 bases had no gene match. The CDR3 runs to 13 residues. In DNA form, the CDR3 reads TGTGCCTGGAGTAGAGACAGGGGCTATGGCTACACCTTC. Translating gives CAWSRDRGYGYTF.

This chain uses TRBV28 with TRBJ1-5; D uncertain. Trimming took 3 bases from V and 4 from J, leaving 16 bases between them. The CDR3 totals 16 residues. CDR1 and CDR2 (germline): MDHEN, SYDVKM. In nucleotides, the CDR3 is TGTGCCAGCAGTTTTCCACGAGGGCGGCCAAATCAGCCCCAGCATTTT. It yields the protein CASSFPRGRPNQPQHF.

This clone was recorded once. The genes are TRBV19 and TRBJ2-3; the D is unclear. The CDR3 runs to 13 residues. From germline, CDR1 is LNHDA and CDR2 SQIVND (reference sequence). Trimming pared 5 bases from V and 1 base from J, leaving 7 bases between. CDR3 bases: TGTGCCAGTAGTGACCGGGGCACAGATACGCAGTATTTT. This sequence encodes CASSDRGTDTQYF.

This clone has only one observation. The gene calls are TRBV18 and TRBJ1-5; possible D gene TRBD1, 5 bases. The germline V gene encodes CDR1 KGHSH and CDR2 LQKENI. Trimming stripped 2 bases from V and 4 bases from J, with 9 bases between. The CDR3 is 14 amino acids. The CDR3 DNA reads TGTGCCAGCTCACCATTGACAGTTAATCAGCCCCAGCATTTT. Translating gives CASSPLTVNQPQHF.

The chain carries TRBV21-1 and TRBJ1-2; the table assigns TRBD1, which was not confirmed against the DNA. TRBV21-1 is designated a pseudogene. CDR3 length: 18 residues. The CDR3 DNA reads as TGTGCCTTTTTTGTCCCAACAGGGGGCTCAGGCGGGGAATATGGCTACACCTTC. Amino acids: CAFFVPTGGSGGEYGYTF.